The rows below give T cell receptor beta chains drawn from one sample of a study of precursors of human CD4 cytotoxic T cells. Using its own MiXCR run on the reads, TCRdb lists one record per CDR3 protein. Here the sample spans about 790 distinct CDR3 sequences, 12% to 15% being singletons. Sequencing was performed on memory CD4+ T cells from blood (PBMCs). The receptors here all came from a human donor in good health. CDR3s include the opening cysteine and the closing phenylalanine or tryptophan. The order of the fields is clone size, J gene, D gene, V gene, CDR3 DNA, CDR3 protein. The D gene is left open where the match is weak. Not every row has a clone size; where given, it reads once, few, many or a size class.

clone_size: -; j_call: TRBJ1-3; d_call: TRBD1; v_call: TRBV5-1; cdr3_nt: TGCGCCAGCAGCTTGGCAGGGGGAGCTGGAAACACCATATATTTT; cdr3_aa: CASSLAGGAGNTIYF
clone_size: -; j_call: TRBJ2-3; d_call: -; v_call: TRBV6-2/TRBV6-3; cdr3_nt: TGTGCCAGCAGATTTTCTTTCGGGGGCACAGATACGCAGTATTTT; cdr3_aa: CASRFSFGGTDTQYF
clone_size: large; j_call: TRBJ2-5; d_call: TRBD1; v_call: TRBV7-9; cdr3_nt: TGTGCCAGCAGCTCGACAGGGTCCGGAGAGACCCAGTACTTC; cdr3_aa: CASSSTGSGETQYF
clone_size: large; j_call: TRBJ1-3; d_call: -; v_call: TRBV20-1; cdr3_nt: TGCAGTGCTAGAGATTCACAGAAACTCTCTGGAAACACCATATATTTT; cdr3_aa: CSARDSQKLSGNTIYF
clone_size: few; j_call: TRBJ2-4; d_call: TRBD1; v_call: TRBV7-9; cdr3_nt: TGTGCCAGCAGTCCAGGACAGGGTGGACAAAACATTCAGTACTTC; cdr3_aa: CASSPGQGGQNIQYF
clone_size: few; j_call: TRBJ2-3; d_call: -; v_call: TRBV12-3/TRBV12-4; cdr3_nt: TGTGCCAGCAGCCGGACGGGGACGTTATCGGATACGCAGTATTTT; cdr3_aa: CASSRTGTLSDTQYF
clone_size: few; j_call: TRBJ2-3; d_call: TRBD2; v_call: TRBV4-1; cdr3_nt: TGCGCCAGCAGCCAAGTCTTGACTAGCGGGGGAAATACGCAGTATTTT; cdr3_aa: CASSQVLTSGGNTQYF
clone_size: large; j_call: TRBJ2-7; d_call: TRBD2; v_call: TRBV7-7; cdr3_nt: TGTGCTAGCAGCTGCAGGACTAGCGCTTACTCCTACGAGCAGTACTTC; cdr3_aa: CASSCRTSAYSYEQYF
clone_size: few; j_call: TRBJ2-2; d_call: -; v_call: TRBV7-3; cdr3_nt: TGTGCCAGCAGTAGCGCTAACACCGGGGAGCTGTTTTTT; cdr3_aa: CASSSANTGELFF
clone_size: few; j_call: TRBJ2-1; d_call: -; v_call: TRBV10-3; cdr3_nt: TGTGCCATCAGCACACTCTCAGGTACTAGAGACGGTGAGCAGTTCTTC; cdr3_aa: CAISTLSGTRDGEQFF
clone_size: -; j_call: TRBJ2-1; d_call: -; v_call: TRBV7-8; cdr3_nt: TGTGCCAGCAGCTTAGCGGGTCAGCGGAGGTACAATGAGCAGTTCTTC; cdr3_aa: CASSLAGQRRYNEQFF